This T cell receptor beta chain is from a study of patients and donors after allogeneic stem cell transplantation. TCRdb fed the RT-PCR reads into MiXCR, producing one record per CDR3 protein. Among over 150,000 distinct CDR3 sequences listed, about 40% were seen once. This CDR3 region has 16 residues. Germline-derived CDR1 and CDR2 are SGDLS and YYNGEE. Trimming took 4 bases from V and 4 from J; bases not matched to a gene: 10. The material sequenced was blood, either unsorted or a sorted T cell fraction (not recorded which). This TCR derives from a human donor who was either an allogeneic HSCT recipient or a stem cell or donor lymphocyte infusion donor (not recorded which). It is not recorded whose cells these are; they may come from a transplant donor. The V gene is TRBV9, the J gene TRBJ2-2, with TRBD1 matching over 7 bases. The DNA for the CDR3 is TGTGCCAGCAGCCCCCAAGTTGACAGGGTCACCGGGGAGCTGTTTTTT. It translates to CASSPQVDRVTGELFF. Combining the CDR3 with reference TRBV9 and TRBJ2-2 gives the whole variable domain DSGVTQTPKHLITATGQRVTLRCSPRSGDLSVYWYQQSLDQGLQFLIQYYNGEERAKGNILERFSAQQFPDLHSELNLSSLELGDSALYFCASSPQVDRVTGELFFGEGSRLTVL.